This T cell receptor (beta chain) comes out of a study of cytomegalovirus exposure and HLA in healthy donors. Study-level points and caveats: As a later analysis revealed, the rate of TCR association differed by HLA locus, with DRB1 most and HLA-C fewest.

Unmatched junction bases numbered 5, after V lost 1 base and J lost 7 bases. Germline V gene data show CDR1 as SNHLY and CDR2 as FYNNEI. The CDR3 length is 14 residues. This clone came up a few times. Antigen specificity is unknown. Researchers ran the PCR with 60 Vbeta and 13 Jbeta primers. Only in-frame clones appear in the TCRdb table, and some are missing; sequencing was by immunoSEQ multiplex PCR. The sample has 95,000 or so clones; 60% to 80% are singletons. The chain carries TRBV2 and TRBJ2-5; 8 bases align to TRBD2. Sequenced input: PBMCs. The sequence derives from a woman between 50 and 59 years old in good health and CMV-seropositive. CDR3 residues: CASSEGLARGTQYF. The CDR3, as DNA: TGTGCCAGCAGTGAAGGACTAGCGAGGGGGACCCAGTACTTC.